Here is one T cell receptor (beta chain) with its context. The PCR contained 60 Vbeta and 13 Jbeta primers. The repertoire was sequenced with immunoSEQ multiplex PCR; TCRdb's copy has only in-frame clones and lacks some. This repertoire shows around 100,000 clones, approximately 70% found once; its top ten account for under 2.5%. The CDR3 runs 15 residues. Germline loops: CDR1 MGHRA, CDR2 YSYEKL. V lost 1 base and J 5 bases, leaving 14 bases between the germline ends. The data derive from a study of cytomegalovirus exposure and HLA in healthy donors. The gene calls are TRBV4-1 and TRBJ1-2; D is unclear. The sequence was collected from a man in his thirties or forties in good health and CMV-seronegative. Sequencing input: PBMCs. The CDR3 spells CASSQVSERGYGYTF. Written as DNA, the CDR3 is TGCGCCAGCAGCCAAGTTTCCGAACGGGGTTATGGCTACACCTTC.